Below, 20 T cell receptor beta chains from the same sample are listed, as sequenced in a study of CD8 T cells in Susac syndrome. With random hexamers, reverse transcription was performed on about 0.5 to 1 ug of RNA. TCRdb re-called the immunoSEQ multiplex PCR reads through MiXCR, storing one row per CDR3 protein. The sample lists about 180,000 distinct CDR3 sequences, under 97% seen once, with approximately 0.09% in the top ten. Sequencing input: CD4+ T cells from PBMCs. All receptors come from a human donor with multiple sclerosis.

The chain joins TRBV9 to TRBJ2-7; 12 nucleotides match TRBD2. V shed 4 bases, J shed 3 bases, and the junction held 5 bases outside the gene matches. The V gene's germline CDR1 is SGDLS and CDR2 YYNGEE. The CDR3 has 15 residues. The CDR3 DNA is TGTGCCAGCAGCCCAAGACTAGCGGGGGACTACGAGCAGTACTTC. As protein: CASSPRLAGDYEQYF.

The V call is TRBV3-1, the J call TRBJ1-5; D is possibly TRBD1 (5 bases). The CDR3 covers 14 residues. V was cut by 2 bases and J by 5 bases, with 10 bases left in between. Germline assignment: CDR1 LGHDT and CDR2 YNNKEL (reference sequence). Here the CDR3 reads CASSQLGPDQPQHF. The DNA for the CDR3 is TGTGCCAGCAGCCAATTGGGACCAGATCAGCCCCAGCATTTT. Complete variable domain (other parts from reference TRBV3-1 and TRBJ1-5): DTAVSQTPKYLVTQMGNDKSIKCEQNLGHDTMYWYKQDSKKFLKIMFSYNNKELIINETVPNRFSPKSPDKAHLNLHINSLELGDSAVYFCASSQLGPDQPQHFGDGTRLSIL.

The chain is built from TRBV6-1 and TRBJ2-2; 7 positions agree with TRBD2. Per germline, CDR1 MNHNS and CDR2 SASEGT. The CDR3 has 16 residues. V lost 5 bases to trimming and J lost 2 bases; unmatched junction nucleotides: 8. The CDR3 loop is CASSLLTGGNTGELFF. Here the CDR3 DNA reads TGTGCCAGCAGTCTCTTAACGGGGGGTAACACCGGGGAGCTGTTTTTT.

The genes are TRBV6-5 and TRBJ2-7; D gene uncertain. CDR1 is MNHEY, CDR2 SVGAGI, per germline. The length of the CDR3 is 14 residues. The V gene lost 7 bases and the J gene lost 0 bases, with 13 bases spanning the gap. CDR3 residues: CASKRHGDSYEQYF. CDR3 nucleotides: TGTGCCAGCAAACGTCACGGAGACTCCTACGAGCAGTACTTC.

This sequence joins TRBV20-1 and TRBJ1-1; no definite D call. This CDR3 has 15 amino acids. CDR1 is DFQATT, CDR2 SNEGSKA, per germline (reference sequence). V dropped 6 bases and J dropped 6 bases, with 23 bases sitting between them. CDR3 nucleotides: TGCAGTGCGACCCCACCGGGGTGGGTAATATCTGAAGCTTTCTTT. Its protein product is CSATPPGWVISEAFF.

This clonotype turned up a few times. V usage is TRBV5-1 and J usage is TRBJ1-6, with D perhaps TRBD1 (5 bases). This CDR3 contains 17 residues. V was pared by 2 bases and J by 8 bases, with 20 bases between. Germline V gene lookup returns CDR1 SGHRS and CDR2 YFSETQ. DNA of the CDR3: TGCGCCAGCAGCTTTGGACCTGCCGGGACTCGGGATTCACCCCTCCACTTT. Translation gives CASSFGPAGTRDSPLHF. Full variable domain (outside the CDR3, taken from reference TRBV5-1 and TRBJ1-6): KAGVTQTPRYLIKTRGQQVTLSCSPISGHRSVSWYQQTPGQGLQFLFEYFSETQRNKGNFPGRFSGRQFSNSRSEMNVSTLELGDSALYLCASSFGPAGTRDSPLHFGNGTRLTVT.

The chain joins TRBV29-1 to TRBJ2-7, with D possibly TRBD1 on 5 matching bases. The CDR3 length is 12 residues. The ends were cut back, 7 bases at V and 10 bases at J, with 20 bases in the middle. Germline V lookup: CDR1 SQVTM, CDR2 ANQGSEA. CDR3 in amino acids: CSARDSLVTQYF. The CDR3 DNA sequence: TGCAGCGCCCGAGACAGTTTAGTAACCCAGTACTTC.

The V call is TRBV29-1, the J call TRBJ1-1, with TRBD1 matching over 7 bases. The ends lost 7 bases at V and 2 bases at J; junction bases unmatched: 7. The CDR3 runs 13 residues. Germline CDR1 is SQVTM and CDR2 is ANQGSEA. The CDR3 spells CSAAGQQNTEAFF. DNA of the CDR3: TGCAGCGCCGCGGGACAGCAAAACACTGAAGCTTTCTTT.

The V call is TRBV7-2, the J call TRBJ2-5; no clear D. Trimming cost V 4 bases and J 5 bases, with 14 bases left between them. The CDR3 is made up of 14 amino acids. In germline, CDR1 is SGHTA, CDR2 FQGNSA. CDR3 region: CASSSTPRGETQYF. The CDR3 coding sequence is TGTGCCAGCAGCTCGACCCCCCGTGGGGAGACCCAGTACTTC.

The CDR3 DNA follows: TGTGCCATCAGTGAATCTGGCTCTCTCTACGAGCAGTACTTC. This codes for CAISESGSLYEQYF. The genes are TRBV10-3 and TRBJ2-7, with D hard to call. V was cut by 3 bases and J by 3 bases, with 12 bases left in between. The CDR3 sequence is 14 residues long. Per germline, CDR1 ENHRY and CDR2 SYGVKD.

The rearrangement links TRBV11-2 to TRBJ1-6; D might be TRBD1 (6 bases). CDR1 is SGHAT, CDR2 FQNNGV, per germline. The CDR3 has 14 residues. V was pared by 7 bases and J by 10 bases, with 17 bases between. CDR3 loop: CASTSQGTLSPLHF. DNA of the CDR3: TGTGCCAGCACCTCTCAGGGGACACTCTCACCCCTCCACTTT.

The chain uses TRBV20-1 and TRBJ2-1, with 9 bases matching TRBD2. This CDR3 is 15 amino acids long. The J segment lost 8 bases and the V segment lost 6 bases, leaving 14 bases of the junction unmatched. Germline CDR1 and CDR2: DFQATT and SNEGSKA (reference sequence). In nucleotides, the CDR3 is TGCAGTGCCCTCCCGGGCGGGGGGGAAAGGGATGAGCAGTTCTTC. Its translation is CSALPGGGERDEQFF.

The V call is TRBV15, the J call TRBJ1-2; D not certain. Germline CDR1 LNHNV, CDR2 YYDKDF (reference sequence). There are 14 residues in the CDR3. V dropped 0 bases and J dropped 5 bases, with 10 bases sitting between them. The CDR3, as DNA: TGTGCCACCAGCAGAGATCGAACGCTGTATGGCTACACCTTC. This translates into CATSRDRTLYGYTF.

As for this clonotype: At one end the junction does not follow the germline gene, possibly because of a read error. V usage is TRBV7-7 and J usage is TRBJ2-1, with D possibly being TRBD1 or TRBD2 (5 bases each). Germline assignment: CDR1 SSHAT and CDR2 FNYEAQ (reference sequence). The CDR3 length is 14 residues. CDR3 protein: CASSLTRGANEQFF. For the CDR3, the DNA is TGTGCTAGCAGCTTAACACGAGGGGCCAATGAGCAGTTCTTC.

This chain joins TRBV3-1 and TRBJ2-7, with 9 bases matching TRBD1. Germline V gene data show CDR1 as LGHDT and CDR2 as YNNKEL (reference sequence). V was clipped by 4 bases and J by 5 bases; unmatched bases: 9. This CDR3 spans 15 amino acids. DNA for the CDR3: TGTGCCAGCAGCCCTCGGGACAGGGTGTCTAACGAGCAGTACTTC. Its translation is CASSPRDRVSNEQYF.

The CDR3 is CSGDRAGETQYF. The CDR3 DNA is TGCAGCGGAGACAGGGCCGGAGAGACCCAGTACTTC. This chain links TRBV29-1 with TRBJ2-5, with 7 nucleotides matching TRBD1. The CDR3 loop spans 12 amino acids. Germline V gene lookup returns CDR1 SQVTM and CDR2 ANQGSEA. J was trimmed by 4 bases and V by 7 bases; bases with no gene match: 6. Filled out from reference TRBV29-1 and TRBJ2-5, the complete variable domain reads SAVISQKPSRDICQRGTSLTIQCQVDSQVTMMFWYRQQPGQSLTLIATANQGSEATYESGFVIDKFPISRPNLTFSTLTVSNMSPEDSSIYLCSGDRAGETQYFGPGTRLLVL.

The genes are TRBV29-1 and TRBJ2-1, with 8 bases that match TRBD2. Germline CDR1 SQVTM, CDR2 ANQGSEA. CDR3 length: 16 amino acids. The V gene end was trimmed by 4 bases and the J gene end by 0 bases; junction bases not matched to a gene: 8. The CDR3 sequence is CSVGSSGQSSYNEQFF. CDR3 DNA sequence: TGCAGCGTTGGTTCTAGCGGGCAGAGCTCCTACAATGAGCAGTTCTTC.

The chain joins TRBV25-1 to TRBJ2-3, with 11 bases lining up with TRBD2. The V segment lost 3 bases and the J segment 0 bases; nucleotides outside the gene matches: 11. Looked up from germline, CDR1 is MGHDK and CDR2 is SYGVNS. The CDR3 is made up of 19 amino acids. Here the CDR3 DNA reads TGTGCCAGCAGTGAGTTTTGGCTAGCGGGGGGCTCTAGCACAGATACGCAGTATTTT. Translating gives CASSEFWLAGGSSTDTQYF.

The chain recombines TRBV5-4 with TRBJ1-6; no firm D call. The CDR3 spans 15 residues. Trimming removed 2 bases at V and 7 bases at J, with 13 bases between. CDR1 and CDR2 from the germline V gene are SGHNT and YYREEE (reference sequence). The CDR3 region has the DNA TGTGCCAGCAGCTTACCCGGGAGGAGGAATTCACCCCTCCACTTT. It yields the protein CASSLPGRRNSPLHF.

This clonotype was detected once. The chain recombines TRBV29-1 with TRBJ1-1; 7 bases fit TRBD1. CDR3 length: 15 amino acids. Germline V CDR1 and CDR2: SQVTM, ANQGSEA. V lost 6 bases and J lost 1; bases outside the gene matches: 11. CDR3 nucleotides: TGCAGCGTCGCAAAGACAGGGTCCAGGAACACTGAAGCTTTCTTT. It encodes CSVAKTGSRNTEAFF.